This entry lists 27 T cell receptor beta chains sequenced from one sample in a study of blood T cells in healthy people across ages. Together with a sample-barcoded 5' primer, a J-beta primer mix was included in a second PCR lasting about 6 to 12 cycles. TCRdb processed the 5' RACE reads anew with MiXCR; each CDR3 protein has one entry. The sample contains around 1,800,000 distinct CDR3 sequences, roughly two fifths of which appear only once. The sequenced sample consisted of blood. All receptors derive from a human donor in good health.

A few counts support this clonotype. Here the CDR3 reads CSAWLGNTEAFF. DNA of the CDR3: TGCAGCGCCTGGTTGGGGAACACTGAAGCTTTCTTT. This chain links TRBV29-1 with TRBJ1-1, with no clear D. The CDR3 consists of 12 residues. V was shortened by 7 bases and J by 1 base, with 10 bases between the two germline ends. CDR1 is SQVTM and CDR2 is ANQGSEA in the germline V gene.

As concerns this clonotype: The germline gene is not matched at one end of the junction; a read error may be the cause. This chain links TRBV9 with TRBJ2-7; D is undetermined. The CDR3 runs to 15 residues. In germline, CDR1 is SGDLS, CDR2 YYNGEE. The DNA for the CDR3 is TGTGCCAGCAGCGTAGATACAGACCCGACCTACGAGCGGTACTTC. Its translation is CASSVDTDPTYERYF.

This chain connects TRBV12-3 or TRBV12-4 to TRBJ1-2, with TRBD1 as a possible D gene (6 bases). CDR3 size: 12 residues. V lost 4 bases to trimming and J lost 6 bases, with 9 bases between them. CDR3 region: CASSSPGDGYTF. The DNA for the CDR3 is TGTGCCAGCAGTTCCCCAGGGGATGGCTACACCTTC.

J is TRBJ2-5 and V is TRBV29-1; tentatively, D is TRBD1 or TRBD2 (5 bases each). Germline lookup yields CDR1 SQVTM and CDR2 ANQGSEA. The CDR3 is 14 amino acids. Trimming took 3 bases from V and 1 from J, leaving 12 bases between them. The CDR3 loop reads CSVDGAGIQETQYF. The CDR3 DNA reads as TGCAGCGTTGACGGGGCAGGGATCCAAGAGACCCAGTACTTC.

This clonotype has a handful of counts. The rearrangement links TRBV7-6 to TRBJ1-2; TRBD1 agrees at 7 bases. CDR1 SGHVS and CDR2 FNYEAQ come from the germline V gene. This CDR3 spans 14 amino acids. The ends lost 4 bases at V and 5 bases at J; junction bases unmatched: 7. CDR3 loop: CASSSRQGLYGYTF. In DNA form, the CDR3 reads TGTGCCAGCAGCTCGCGACAGGGTCTATATGGCTACACCTTC. Drawing the rest from reference TRBV7-6 and TRBJ1-2, the complete variable domain is GAGVSQSPRYKVTKRGQDVALRCDPISGHVSLYWYRQALGQGPEFLTYFNYEAQQDKSGLPNDRFSAERPEGSISTLTIQRTEQRDSAMYRCASSSRQGLYGYTFGSGTRLTVV.

This clonotype was observed a few times. The V call is TRBV10-3, the J call TRBJ2-7; possibly TRBD1 for D (5 bases). The V and J ends lost 7 bases and 2 bases respectively, with 12 bases between them. Looked up from germline, CDR1 is ENHRY and CDR2 is SYGVKD. The CDR3 has 13 residues. The CDR3 protein is CAIMGKGTYEQYF. As DNA, the CDR3 is TGTGCCATCATGGGTAAGGGGACCTACGAGCAGTACTTC.

CDR3 sequence reads: CASSPYSAEQFF. In DNA, the CDR3 is TGTGCCAGCAGTCCCTATAGCGCTGAGCAGTTCTTC. V usage is TRBV28 and J usage is TRBJ2-1; possibly TRBD2 for D (5 bases). The CDR3 spans 12 residues. In germline, CDR1 is MDHEN, CDR2 SYDVKM. Between the trimmed V and J ends, which lost 5 bases and 9 bases, there was a span of 11 bases.

This clonotype was observed a few times. This sequence joins TRBV5-1 and TRBJ2-1; D is possibly TRBD1 (5 bases). Trimming pared 2 bases from V and 5 bases from J, leaving 14 bases between. Germline V gene sequence: CDR1 SGHRS, CDR2 YFSETQ. The CDR3 length is 15 residues. The CDR3 sequence: CASSLNRLLNNEQFF. CDR3 nucleotides: TGCGCCAGCAGCTTAAACAGGCTTCTAAACAATGAGCAGTTCTTC. The full variable domain, with the rest looked up from reference TRBV5-1 and TRBJ2-1, is KAGVTQTPRYLIKTRGQQVTLSCSPISGHRSVSWYQQTPGQGLQFLFEYFSETQRNKGNFPGRFSGRQFSNSRSEMNVSTLELGDSALYLCASSLNRLLNNEQFFGPGTRLTVL.

The chain has TRBV2 and TRBJ1-2; a possible D gene is TRBD1 (5 bases). V gave up 6 bases and J gave up 2 bases, with 16 bases separating them. This CDR3 has 15 amino acids. Germline loops: CDR1 SNHLY, CDR2 FYNNEI. CDR3 sequence reads: CASRGDLDLNYGYTF. The CDR3 DNA sequence: TGTGCCAGCAGGGGGGACCTAGACTTGAACTATGGCTACACCTTC.

The rearrangement joins TRBV7-2 to TRBJ2-3; TRBD2 matches 12 bases. Germline V gives CDR1 SGHTA, CDR2 FQGNSA. V lost 9 bases, J lost 4 bases, and 11 bases stayed unmatched. The CDR3 has 16 amino acids. CDR3 sequence: CASSSGRAVWADTQYF. DNA of the CDR3: TGTGCCAGTTCTAGCGGGAGGGCCGTTTGGGCAGATACGCAGTATTTT.

This clonotype has only a few counts. One end of the junction fails to match germline, which may point to a read error. The chain carries TRBV7-3 and TRBJ2-1, with 8 nucleotides matching TRBD2. Germline V gene sequence: CDR1 SGHTA, CDR2 FQGTGA. The CDR3 runs to 18 residues. The chain's CDR3 is CASSLNPLTSVQYNEQFF. The DNA of the CDR3 is TGTGCCAGCAGTTTAAACCCCTTGACTAGCGTACAATACAATGAGCAGTTCTTC.

The rearrangement joins TRBV13 to TRBJ2-3, with 9 bases that match TRBD2. CDR3 length: 16 residues. Per the germline V gene, CDR1 is PRHDT and CDR2 is FYEKMQ (reference sequence). V dropped 5 bases and J dropped 0; count of bases not matched to a gene: 6. CDR3 residues: CASSGPSGESTDTQYF. Written as DNA, the CDR3 is TGTGCCAGCAGCGGCCCTAGCGGGGAGAGCACAGATACGCAGTATTTT. The entire variable domain, with the rest obtained from reference TRBV13 and TRBJ2-3, is as follows: AAGVIQSPRHLIKEKRETATLKCYPIPRHDTVYWYQQGPGQDPQFLISFYEKMQSDKGSIPDRFSAQQFSDYHSELNMSSLELGDSALYFCASSGPSGESTDTQYFGPGTRLTVL.

V usage is TRBV3-1 and J usage is TRBJ2-1; D may be TRBD1 or TRBD2 (5 bases each). CDR1 is LGHDT, CDR2 YNNKEL, per germline (reference sequence). This CDR3 contains 15 residues. V gave up 1 base and J gave up 10 bases, with 17 bases separating them. The CDR3 region is CASSQVPGTSYEQFF. The CDR3 bases are TGTGCCAGCAGCCAAGTTCCAGGGACGAGCTACGAGCAGTTCTTC.

Worth noting for this clonotype: One end of the junction is discordant with germline, which a read error may explain. The V call is TRBV30, the J call TRBJ2-4; D remains ambiguous. Germline assignment: CDR1 GTSNPN and CDR2 SVGIG (reference sequence). CDR3 size: 12 residues. CDR3: CVWSVARNIQYF. For the CDR3, the DNA is TGTGTCTGGAGTGTCGCCAGAAACATTCAGTACTTC. Using reference TRBV30 and TRBJ2-4 for the parts outside the CDR3, the full variable domain is SQTIHQWPATLVQPVGSPLSLECTVEGTSNPNLYWYRQAAGRGLQLLFYSVGIGQISSEVPQNLSASRPQDRQFILSSKKLLLSDSGFYLCVWSVARNIQYFGAGTRLSVL.

This clonotype was observed many times. V gene TRBV7-2 combines with J gene TRBJ2-3; 7 nucleotides match TRBD2. The CDR3 contains 14 residues. Trimming at V came to 3 bases and at J to 3 bases, leaving 3 bases not matched to a gene. CDR1 SGHTA and CDR2 FQGNSA come from the germline V gene. The CDR3: CASSLGAGTDTQYF. In DNA form, the CDR3 reads TGTGCCAGCAGCTTGGGAGCGGGGACAGATACGCAGTATTTT. Supplemented by reference TRBV7-2 and TRBJ2-3, the full variable domain reads GAGVSQSPSNKVTEKGKDVELRCDPISGHTALYWYRQSLGQGLEFLIYFQGNSAPDKSGLPSDRFSAERTGGSVSTLTIQRTQQEDSAVYLCASSLGAGTDTQYFGPGTRLTVL.

V is TRBV7-2 and J is TRBJ1-1, with D possibly TRBD1 on 5 matching bases. The CDR3 is 15 amino acids. From germline, CDR1 is SGHTA and CDR2 FQGNSA. Between the trimmed V and J ends, which lost 1 base and 2 bases, there was a span of 11 bases. The CDR3 sequence is CASSLDGGVNTEAFF. CDR3 nucleotides: TGTGCCAGCAGCTTAGATGGGGGGGTAAACACTGAAGCTTTCTTT.

This chain joins TRBV14 and TRBJ1-2; tentatively, D is TRBD1 (5 bases). Germline CDR1 and CDR2: SGHDN and FVKESK. The CDR3 totals 13 residues. V was cut by 4 bases and J by 3 bases, with 9 bases left in between. The CDR3 loop is CASSLGVYYGYTF. The DNA for the CDR3 is TGTGCCAGCAGCCTGGGGGTCTACTATGGCTACACCTTC.

The chain joins TRBV20-1 to TRBJ1-2; D is unclear. Per germline, CDR1 DFQATT and CDR2 SNEGSKA (reference sequence). The CDR3 length is 15 residues. The germline V and J ends were trimmed by 1 base and 4 bases, with 16 bases remaining between them. CDR3 in DNA: TGCAGTGCTAGAGGAGGCTGGGTAGGTGGCTATGGCTACACCTTC. Translation gives CSARGGWVGGYGYTF.

The V call is TRBV15, the J call TRBJ1-2; the D gene is possibly TRBD1 (6 bases). The CDR3 spans 13 residues. Germline assignment: CDR1 LNHNV and CDR2 YYDKDF (reference sequence). Trimming cost V 6 bases and J 7 bases, with 15 bases left between them. The CDR3 spells CATSEVGGLGYTF. DNA of the CDR3: TGTGCCACCAGTGAAGTGGGGGGGCTTGGCTACACCTTC.

This chain uses TRBV21-1 with TRBJ2-5; no DNA check was done on the table's D call, TRBD1. TRBV21-1 is tagged as a pseudogene. CDR3 size: 15 residues. The CDR3 bases are TGTGCCAGCAGCAAAGCAGGGGACAGGCAAGAGACCCAGTACTTC. This encodes CASSKAGDRQETQYF.

This clonotype was seen more than once but under ten times. V usage is TRBV2 and J usage is TRBJ2-5, with TRBD2 matching 14 bases. V trimming: 10 bases; J trimming: 9 bases; junction bases outside the gene matches: 16. Germline CDR1 reads SNHLY; CDR2 reads FYNNEI. This CDR3 has 16 residues. CDR3 in amino acids: CATSPGTSGGYEAQYF. In DNA, the CDR3 is TGTGCCACCTCACCCGGGACTAGCGGGGGATACGAGGCCCAGTACTTC.

This clonotype has a handful of counts. This sequence joins TRBV6-5 and TRBJ2-5; D is possibly TRBD1 or TRBD2 (5 bases each). There are 15 residues in the CDR3. Germline V gene lookup returns CDR1 MNHEY and CDR2 SVGAGI. V gave up 0 bases and J gave up 1 base, with 9 bases separating them. The CDR3 reads CASSYSWGIQETQYF. In DNA form, the CDR3 reads TGTGCCAGCAGTTACTCATGGGGGATCCAAGAGACCCAGTACTTC.

Of note for this clonotype: Given a much more abundant clone one base away, this may be a read error. The J gene is TRBJ2-1, the V gene TRBV4-2; TRBD2 agrees at 9 bases. Germline loops: CDR1 LGHNA, CDR2 YNFKEQ. V gave up 4 bases and J gave up 13 bases; unmatched junction bases: 11. The CDR3 is 14 residues long. CDR3 residues: CASSPGLATETQFF. DNA for the CDR3: TGTGCCAGCAGCCCAGGACTAGCGACGGAGACCCAGTTCTTC.

With regard to this clonotype: The junction departs from the called germline gene at one end, perhaps through a read error. The chain carries TRBV6-6 and TRBJ1-2; D gene uncertain. The germline V gene encodes CDR1 MNHNY and CDR2 SVGAGI (reference sequence). CDR3 size: 14 residues. Here the CDR3 DNA reads TGTGCCAGCAGTTACTCGGTGGAGACTTATGGCCACACCTTC. This translates into CASSYSVETYGHTF.

J is TRBJ2-3 and V is TRBV20-1; 7 positions match TRBD2. CDR3 length: 16 residues. Trimming cost V 1 base and J 2 bases; bases outside gene matches: 9. Germline V CDR1 and CDR2: DFQATT, SNEGSKA (reference sequence). CDR3 protein: CSARGEPSGATDTQYF. The CDR3 coding sequence is TGCAGTGCTAGAGGAGAGCCTAGCGGAGCCACAGATACGCAGTATTTT.

This clonotype was picked up a small number of times. V usage is TRBV9 and J usage is TRBJ2-5; D possibly corresponds to TRBD1 (6 bases). The V gene lost 4 bases and the J gene lost 11 bases, with 21 bases spanning the gap. The CDR3 sequence is 14 residues long. Looked up from germline, CDR1 is SGDLS and CDR2 is YYNGEE. The CDR3 sequence: CASSPYGTGSGQYF. DNA of the CDR3: TGTGCCAGCAGCCCTTACGGAACAGGGTCTGGGCAGTACTTC.

This clonotype came up a few times. The genes are TRBV7-2 and TRBJ2-1; D possibly corresponds to TRBD1 (6 bases). Germline CDR1 and CDR2: SGHTA and FQGNSA. CDR3 length equals 13 residues. The V end was cut by 5 bases, the J end by 9 bases, with 14 bases between. This CDR3 is CASSPTQGIEQFF. The CDR3 DNA is TGTGCCAGCAGCCCAACACAGGGAATTGAGCAGTTCTTC.